The 9 T cell receptor beta chains below come from one sample, sequenced in a study of beta chain features in type 1 diabetes listed by TCRdb under 2018. Library preparation was by the immunoSEQ multiplex PCR assay. All of the isolated RNA was reverse transcribed with the High Capacity cDNA Reverse Transcription Kit, so expressed TCRB transcripts were sequenced. TCRdb re-hosts the immuneACCESS table, in-frame sequences only. Its copies lack some clones; in the studies checked, an unresolved V gene accounts for under half of them, and the cause for the rest is not known. The sample table records about 180,000 clones; around 13% of these occur just once. The ten largest clones add up to 0.62% of the sample. Input material: central memory CD4+ T cells from blood. The receptors stem from a woman younger than 35 in good health.

This clone appeared a few times. The rearrangement links TRBV25-1 to TRBJ1-4; no clear D. The CDR3 loop spans 14 amino acids. Germline V lookup: CDR1 MGHDK, CDR2 SYGVNS. The V gene lost 3 bases and the J gene lost 5 bases, with 10 bases spanning the gap. This chain's CDR3 is CASSDVTLNEKLFF. The CDR3 DNA is TGTGCCAGCAGTGATGTTACGCTAAATGAAAAACTGTTTTTT.

This clone was observed a few times. The V and J genes are TRBV10-3 and TRBJ1-2, with 8 bases lining up with TRBD1. CDR3 length: 14 amino acids. The V and J ends lost 3 bases and 4 bases, in that order; junction bases with no gene match: 4. The V gene's germline CDR1 is ENHRY and CDR2 SYGVKD. CDR3 loop: CAISDGQGSYGYTF. In nucleotides, the CDR3 is TGTGCCATCAGTGACGGACAGGGAAGCTATGGCTACACCTTC.

This clone was recorded many times. V is TRBV9 and J is TRBJ2-6; 8 bases are a match to TRBD1. This CDR3 is 14 amino acids long. Trimming at V came to 4 bases and at J to 12 bases, leaving 9 bases not matched to a gene. From germline, CDR1 is SGDLS and CDR2 YYNGEE. CDR3 DNA sequence: TGTGCCAGCAGCCCTCAGGGGGCCGGGCCCGTCCTGACTTTC. Its protein product is CASSPQGAGPVLTF.

This clone was detected a few times. The V gene is TRBV7-2, the J gene TRBJ2-2; 14 bases fit TRBD2. With 5 bases clipped from V and 7 bases from J, the junction kept 9 bases outside the gene matches. CDR3 length: 17 residues. Germline V CDR1 and CDR2: SGHTA, FQGNSA. The CDR3 sequence: CASSDSPGLAGVGELFF. The CDR3 DNA sequence: TGTGCCAGCAGCGACAGTCCGGGACTAGCGGGAGTCGGGGAGCTGTTTTTT. Using reference TRBV7-2 and TRBJ2-2 for the parts outside the CDR3, the full variable domain is GAGVSQSPSNKVTEKGKDVELRCDPISGHTALYWYRQSLGQGLEFLIYFQGNSAPDKSGLPSDRFSAERTGGSVSTLTIQRTQQEDSAVYLCASSDSPGLAGVGELFFGEGSRLTVL.

This clone turned up a few times. This chain connects TRBV7-2 to TRBJ1-4, with 7 bases that match TRBD1. The germline CDR1 and CDR2 sequences are SGHTA and FQGNSA. The CDR3 runs to 14 residues. The junction had 7 bases not matched to a gene; V was cut back by 5 bases and J by 7 bases. As DNA, the CDR3 is TGTGCCAGCAGCGGAACAGGGGCCGGTGAAAAACTGTTTTTT. Protein product: CASSGTGAGEKLFF.

This clone has more than one count but fewer than ten. V gene TRBV5-4 combines with J gene TRBJ1-2; 10 bases line up with TRBD1. Losses at the gene ends were 3 bases for V and 2 bases for J; bases not matched to a gene: 1. Germline V gives CDR1 SGHNT, CDR2 YYREEE (reference sequence). This CDR3 is 14 amino acids long. The CDR3 loop reads CASSWDRGNYGYTF. The CDR3 DNA follows: TGTGCCAGCAGCTGGGACAGGGGCAACTATGGCTACACCTTC.

This chain uses TRBV6-1 with TRBJ2-1, with D unresolved. From germline, CDR1 is MNHNS and CDR2 SASEGT. Deletions cut 11 bases from V and 6 bases from J, with 11 bases between. The CDR3 loop spans 11 amino acids. The CDR3 protein is CAATFFNEQFF. Here the CDR3 DNA reads TGTGCCGCCACTTTTTTCAATGAGCAGTTCTTC.

Only a few counts were recorded for this clone. The chain recombines TRBV9 with TRBJ2-3, with a possible D match to TRBD2 (6 bases). Germline-derived CDR1 and CDR2 are SGDLS and YYNGEE. Trimming removed 5 bases at V and 0 bases at J, with 10 bases between. CDR3 length: 14 residues. The CDR3 sequence is CASREGGSTDTQYF. The CDR3 DNA sequence: TGTGCCAGCAGGGAGGGCGGGAGCACAGATACGCAGTATTTT.

This clone was counted between two and nine times. V gene TRBV6-1 combines with J gene TRBJ1-5; 9 bases align to TRBD1. V lost 6 bases and J lost 5; bases outside the gene matches: 8. Germline lookup yields CDR1 MNHNS and CDR2 SASEGT. The CDR3 runs to 15 residues. Written as DNA, the CDR3 is TGTGCCAGCAGCCCCACCTGGACAGGGGATCAGCCCCAGCATTTT. Protein: CASSPTWTGDQPQHF.